The T cell receptor beta chain under discussion was sequenced for a study of cytomegalovirus exposure and HLA in healthy donors. Concerning this clone itself: Its antigen remains unknown.

Study observations and caveats: Sequencing likely produced, as an artifact, a cluster of highly shared sequence variants.

The PCR employed 60 Vbeta primers together with 13 Jbeta primers. Sequenced by immunoSEQ multiplex PCR; TCRdb stores in-frame clones only, minus some. The sample holds 150,000 to 200,000 clones; 62% are singletons and the top ten take less than 3%. V lost 1 base and J 5 bases, leaving 11 bases between the germline ends. This CDR3 is 15 amino acids long. CDR1 is MNHEY, CDR2 SVGAGI, per germline. The TCR originated in a man in his forties in good health and CMV-seronegative. The chain carries TRBV6-5 and TRBJ2-2, with D perhaps matching TRBD1 (6 bases). Sequencing was performed on PBMCs. The CDR3 region is CASSYFRTVTGELFF. The DNA of the CDR3 is TGTGCCAGCAGTTACTTCAGGACAGTGACCGGGGAGCTGTTTTTT.